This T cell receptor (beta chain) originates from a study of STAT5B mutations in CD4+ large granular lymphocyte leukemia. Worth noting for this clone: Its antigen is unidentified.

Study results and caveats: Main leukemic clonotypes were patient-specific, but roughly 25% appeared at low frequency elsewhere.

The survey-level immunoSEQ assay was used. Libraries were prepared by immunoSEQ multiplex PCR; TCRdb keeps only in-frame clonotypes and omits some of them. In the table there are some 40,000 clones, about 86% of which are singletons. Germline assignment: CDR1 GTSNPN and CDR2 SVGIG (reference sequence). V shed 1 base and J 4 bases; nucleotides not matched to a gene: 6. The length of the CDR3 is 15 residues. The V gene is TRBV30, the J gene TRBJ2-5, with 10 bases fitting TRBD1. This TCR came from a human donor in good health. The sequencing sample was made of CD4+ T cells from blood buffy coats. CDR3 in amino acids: CAWSGETGGTETQYF. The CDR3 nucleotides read TGTGCCTGGAGTGGAGAGACAGGGGGCACAGAGACCCAGTACTTC.